What follows are 13 T cell receptor beta chains derived from one specimen sequenced in a study of blood T cell repertoires in COVID-19. Method: immunoSEQ multiplex PCR; TCRdb's copy keeps in-frame clones and lacks some. The sample has over 250,000 clones, about 88% seen once; the top ten hold roughly 13%. Sequencing was carried out using peripheral blood. These receptors were collected from a woman aged 70-85 years with COVID-19, enrolled during active disease.

V gene TRBV19 combines with J gene TRBJ2-3; 7 bases are shared with TRBD1. V shed 6 bases and J 5 bases; nucleotides not matched to a gene: 5. Per the germline V gene, CDR1 is LNHDA and CDR2 is SQIVND (reference sequence). The CDR3 spans 13 residues. This CDR3 is CASSDRELDTQYF. The CDR3 DNA sequence: TGTGCCAGTAGCGACAGGGAATTAGATACGCAGTATTTT.

V gene TRBV6-2 or TRBV6-3 combines with J gene TRBJ1-5; 8 bases are shared with TRBD1. This CDR3 spans 15 amino acids. Trimming removed 2 bases from V and 6 bases from J; junction bases left unmatched: 6. Looked up from germline, CDR1 is MNHEY and CDR2 is SVGEGT. The CDR3 protein is CASSYLQGAGQPQHF. The CDR3 DNA follows: TGTGCCAGCAGTTACCTCCAGGGGGCGGGTCAGCCCCAGCATTTT.

This clone has only a few counts. The DNA of the CDR3 is TGCGCCAGCAGCTTGAGAACAGGGACCATCTCTGGAAACACCATATATTTT. Translation: CASSLRTGTISGNTIYF. This chain joins TRBV5-1 and TRBJ1-3, with D possibly TRBD1 on 6 matching bases. The CDR3 runs 17 residues. Trimming stripped 1 base from V and 0 bases from J, with 14 bases between. From germline, CDR1 is SGHRS and CDR2 YFSETQ.

The rearrangement uses TRBV19 and TRBJ1-5, with D unresolved. This CDR3 region has 15 residues. Germline CDR1 LNHDA, CDR2 SQIVND (reference sequence). Between the trimmed V and J ends, which lost 4 bases and 4 bases, there was a span of 14 bases. The CDR3 sequence: CASSRVGRANQPQHF. The CDR3 DNA sequence: TGTGCCAGTAGTAGGGTCGGCAGAGCGAATCAGCCCCAGCATTTT.

The chain recombines TRBV7-2 with TRBJ1-5; 7 nucleotides agree with TRBD1. J was trimmed by 4 bases and V by 5 bases; bases with no gene match: 2. The CDR3 has 13 amino acids. Germline V gene data show CDR1 as SGHTA and CDR2 as FQGNSA. The CDR3 is CASSRQGNQPQHF. The CDR3 DNA reads TGTGCCAGCAGCCGACAGGGAAATCAGCCCCAGCATTTT.

The sample holds a few counts of this clone. The V and J genes are TRBV6-6 and TRBJ2-2; 7 bases are shared with TRBD1. Germline trimming cut 0 bases from V and 4 bases from J; bases unmatched to any gene: 5. The CDR3 consists of 16 residues. Germline V gives CDR1 MNHNY, CDR2 SVGAGI (reference sequence). CDR3 loop: CASSYSRGPGTGELFF. CDR3 in DNA: TGTGCCAGCAGTTACTCGAGGGGGCCGGGCACCGGGGAGCTGTTTTTT.

The V call is TRBV5-4, the J call TRBJ2-1, with TRBD1 identical over 7 bases. Unmatched junction bases numbered 9, after V lost 2 bases and J lost 4 bases. From germline, CDR1 is SGHNT and CDR2 YYREEE (reference sequence). The CDR3 is made up of 16 amino acids. CDR3 sequence (DNA): TGTGCCAGCAGCTTACCAAAACAGGGGACATACAATGAGCAGTTCTTC. It specifies CASSLPKQGTYNEQFF. Supplemented by reference TRBV5-4 and TRBJ2-1, the full variable domain reads ETGVTQSPTHLIKTRGQQVTLRCSSQSGHNTVSWYQQALGQGPQFIFQYYREEENGRGNFPPRFSGLQFPNYSSELNVNALELDDSALYLCASSLPKQGTYNEQFFGPGTRLTVL.

The chain uses TRBV30 and TRBJ1-2, with 10 bases that match TRBD1. The germline V gene encodes CDR1 GTSNPN and CDR2 SVGIG (reference sequence). The V segment lost 0 bases and the J segment 7 bases; nucleotides outside the gene matches: 11. This CDR3 is built from 16 residues. CDR3 amino acids: CAWSVQVTGGEAGYTF. The CDR3 nucleotides read TGTGCCTGGAGTGTACAGGTGACAGGGGGCGAGGCTGGCTACACCTTC.

The rearrangement links TRBV28 to TRBJ1-2; a weak D match, TRBD1 (6 bases). The CDR3 contains 13 residues. The V end lost 5 bases, the J end lost 4 bases, and 11 bases lay between the germline ends. Looked up from germline, CDR1 is MDHEN and CDR2 is SYDVKM. The CDR3 region has the DNA TGTGCCAGCAGTCGGACAGATCGCTATGGCTACACCTTC. Amino acid sequence: CASSRTDRYGYTF.

The V and J genes are TRBV5-6 and TRBJ2-1, with D maybe TRBD2 (5 bases). The ends were cut back, 4 bases at V and 5 bases at J, with 22 bases in the middle. Per the germline V gene, CDR1 is SGHDT and CDR2 is YYEEEE. CDR3 length: 17 amino acids. The CDR3, as DNA: TGTGCCAGCAGCCCCCTTTGGACGGGGATAACCGACAATGAGCAGTTCTTC. Protein: CASSPLWTGITDNEQFF.

The table lists this clone with a count of one. J is TRBJ1-1 and V is TRBV15, with TRBD1 identical over 7 bases. The CDR3 has 15 amino acids. With V trimmed by 1 base and J by 1 base, 3 bases remained unmatched. The germline gives CDR1 LNHNV, CDR2 YYDKDF (reference sequence). CDR3 in amino acids: CATSRVEGANTEAFF. Written as DNA, the CDR3 is TGTGCCACCAGCAGAGTTGAGGGGGCGAACACTGAAGCTTTCTTT.

This clone was observed a single time. The chain carries TRBV5-4 and TRBJ2-2, with a tentative D call TRBD1 (7 bases). The CDR3 is 14 residues long. V lost 4 bases to trimming and J lost 3 bases, with 10 bases between them. Germline assignment: CDR1 SGHNT and CDR2 YYREEE (reference sequence). Written as DNA, the CDR3 is TGTGCCAGCAGCGCGGGACAGTACACCGGGGAGCTGTTTTTT. Amino acid sequence: CASSAGQYTGELFF.

The chain carries TRBV27 and TRBJ2-3; weak D call: TRBD2 (6 bases). Trimming took off 6 bases at V and 1 base at J, with 14 bases between the two ends. The CDR3 consists of 15 residues. Germline loops: CDR1 MNHEY, CDR2 SMNVEV (reference sequence). The CDR3 sequence is CASRGWGGGTDTQYF. CDR3 in DNA: TGTGCCAGCAGGGGGTGGGGCGGGGGCACAGATACGCAGTATTTT.